A single sample gave rise to the 5 T cell receptor beta chains below, sequenced in a study of shared clonotypes between healthy human individuals (dated by TCRdb to the early 2020s). CD8 naive samples were CD45RO-negative cells positively selected for CCR7, giving a CD45RA+CCR7+ population that excluded TemRA cells. Libraries were made using the immunoSEQ multiplex PCR assay. TCRdb carries this immuneACCESS record with in-frame sequences only. Its versions omit some clonotypes, under half of them owing to an unresolved V gene in the studies checked, with the rest unexplained. This sample gives 760,000 or so clones in total; about 96% of them show up just once. The ten largest clones add up to over 0.2% of the sample. The source material was naive CD8+ T cells sorted from blood. The cell subset or site label of this sample denotes: CD45RA+CCR7+. The source is a man aged 25-45 years in good health.

The chain couples TRBV28 to TRBJ2-3; 8 bases are a match to TRBD1. Per germline, CDR1 MDHEN and CDR2 SYDVKM. With V trimmed by 5 bases and J by 3 bases, 10 bases remained unmatched. This CDR3 contains 16 residues. CDR3 nucleotides: TGTGCCAGCAGTCCGGGGGAGAGGACAGGGACAGATACGCAGTATTTT. Its protein is CASSPGERTGTDTQYF.

V usage is TRBV19 and J usage is TRBJ1-5, with D maybe TRBD1 (5 bases). Germline V gene sequence: CDR1 LNHDA, CDR2 SQIVND (reference sequence). CDR3 length equals 17 residues. V was trimmed by 4 bases and J by 2 bases, leaving 18 bases between them. CDR3 nucleotide sequence: TGTGCCAGTAGTAACTATGACCCTAGGGGTGGCAATCAGCCCCAGCATTTT. Protein product: CASSNYDPRGGNQPQHF. Full variable domain (remainder filled in from reference TRBV19 and TRBJ1-5): DGGITQSPKYLFRKEGQNVTLSCEQNLNHDAMYWYRQDPGQGLRLIYYSQIVNDFQKGDIAEGYSVSREKKESFPLTVTSAQKNPTAFYLCASSNYDPRGGNQPQHFGDGTRLSIL.

The chain employs TRBV11-2 and TRBJ1-4, with D possibly TRBD1 on 6 matching bases. Germline CDR1 is SGHAT and CDR2 is FQNNGV. V was trimmed by 5 bases and J by 6 bases, leaving 13 bases between them. The CDR3 has 14 amino acids. CDR3 sequence: CASSPGGGYEKLFF. The DNA of the CDR3 is TGTGCCAGCAGCCCCGGGGGGGGCTATGAAAAACTGTTTTTT.

V usage is TRBV9 and J usage is TRBJ2-2; D gene unclear. Trimming pared 2 bases from V and 5 bases from J, leaving 4 bases between. Germline assignment: CDR1 SGDLS and CDR2 YYNGEE. This CDR3 comprises 12 residues. The CDR3 protein is CASSVRTGELFF. CDR3 nucleotides: TGTGCCAGCAGCGTTCGGACCGGGGAGCTGTTTTTT.

This clone appeared a single time. This chain connects TRBV4-1 to TRBJ2-7; tentative D call: TRBD2 (6 bases). Deletions cut 4 bases from V and 3 bases from J, with 19 bases between. Looked up from germline, CDR1 is MGHRA and CDR2 is YSYEKL. This CDR3 spans 16 amino acids. The chain's CDR3 is CASSPEYQGLYYEQYF. The CDR3 nucleotides are TGCGCCAGCAGCCCCGAATACCAGGGACTGTACTACGAGCAGTACTTC.